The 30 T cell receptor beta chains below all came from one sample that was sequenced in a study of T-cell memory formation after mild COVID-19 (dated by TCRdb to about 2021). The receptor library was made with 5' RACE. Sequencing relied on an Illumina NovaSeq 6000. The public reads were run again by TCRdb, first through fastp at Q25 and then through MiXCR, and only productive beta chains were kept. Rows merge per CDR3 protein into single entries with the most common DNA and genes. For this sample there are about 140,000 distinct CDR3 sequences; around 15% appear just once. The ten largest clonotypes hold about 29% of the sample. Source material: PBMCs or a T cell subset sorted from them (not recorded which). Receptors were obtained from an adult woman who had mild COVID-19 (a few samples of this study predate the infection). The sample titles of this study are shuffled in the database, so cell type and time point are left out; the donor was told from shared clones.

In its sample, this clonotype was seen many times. The DNA of the CDR3 is TGTGCCAGCAGTGAATTTAAGGGGGAATGGAACATTCAGTACTTC. Translated, it gives CASSEFKGEWNIQYF. The chain recombines TRBV2 with TRBJ2-4; D is possibly TRBD1 (6 bases). This CDR3 is 15 amino acids long. Trimming took 2 bases from V and 7 from J, leaving 15 bases between them. The germline V gene has CDR1 SNHLY and CDR2 FYNNEI.

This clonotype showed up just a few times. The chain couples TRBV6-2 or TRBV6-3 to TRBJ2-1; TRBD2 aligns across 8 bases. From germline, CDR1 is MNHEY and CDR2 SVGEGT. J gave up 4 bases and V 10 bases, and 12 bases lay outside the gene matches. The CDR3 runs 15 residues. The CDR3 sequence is CATRLAGIDYNEQFF. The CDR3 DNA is TGTGCCACTCGTCTAGCGGGCATTGATTACAATGAGCAGTTCTTC.

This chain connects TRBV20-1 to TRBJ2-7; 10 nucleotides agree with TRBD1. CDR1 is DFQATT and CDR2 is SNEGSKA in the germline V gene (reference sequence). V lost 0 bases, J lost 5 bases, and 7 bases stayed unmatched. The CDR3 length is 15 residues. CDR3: CSARDGGTGDNEQYF. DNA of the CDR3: TGCAGTGCTAGAGATGGGGGGACAGGGGACAACGAGCAGTACTTC.

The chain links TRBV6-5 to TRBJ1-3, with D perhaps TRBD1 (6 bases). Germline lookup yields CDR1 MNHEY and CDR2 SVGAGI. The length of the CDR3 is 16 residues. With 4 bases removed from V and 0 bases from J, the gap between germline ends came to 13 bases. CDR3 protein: CASSSTGLSSGNTIYF. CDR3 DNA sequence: TGTGCCAGCAGTTCCACAGGGTTAAGCTCTGGAAACACCATATATTTT.

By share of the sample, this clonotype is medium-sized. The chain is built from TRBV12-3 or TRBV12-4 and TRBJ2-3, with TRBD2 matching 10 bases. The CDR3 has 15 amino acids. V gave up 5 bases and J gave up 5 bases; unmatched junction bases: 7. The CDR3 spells CASSTAGGKGDTQYF. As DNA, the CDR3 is TGTGCCAGCAGTACAGCGGGAGGGAAGGGAGATACGCAGTATTTT.

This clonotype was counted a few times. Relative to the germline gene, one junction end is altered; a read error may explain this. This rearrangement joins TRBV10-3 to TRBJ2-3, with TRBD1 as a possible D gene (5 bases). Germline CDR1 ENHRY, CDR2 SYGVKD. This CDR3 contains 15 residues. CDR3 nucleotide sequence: TGTGCCATCCGTGAGCTGGCAGGGAGCACAGATACGCAGTATTTT. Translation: CAIRELAGSTDTQYF.

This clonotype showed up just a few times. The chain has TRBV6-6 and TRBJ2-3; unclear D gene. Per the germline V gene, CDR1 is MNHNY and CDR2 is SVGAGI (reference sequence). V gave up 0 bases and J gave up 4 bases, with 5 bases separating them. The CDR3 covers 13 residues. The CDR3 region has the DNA TGTGCCAGCAGTTACTCGTACTCAGATACGCAGTATTTT. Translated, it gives CASSYSYSDTQYF.

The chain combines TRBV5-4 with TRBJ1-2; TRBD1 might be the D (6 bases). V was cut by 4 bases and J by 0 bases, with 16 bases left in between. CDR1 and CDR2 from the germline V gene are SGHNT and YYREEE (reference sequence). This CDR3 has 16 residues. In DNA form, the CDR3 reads TGTGCCAGCAGCGCCAGAGGGACACTAGCTAACTATGGCTACACCTTC. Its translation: CASSARGTLANYGYTF.

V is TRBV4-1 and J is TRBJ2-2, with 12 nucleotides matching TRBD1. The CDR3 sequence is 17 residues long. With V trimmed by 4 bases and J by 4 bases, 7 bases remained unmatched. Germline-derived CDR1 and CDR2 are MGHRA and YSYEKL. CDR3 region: CASSPGTGGAGTGELFF. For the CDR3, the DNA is TGCGCCAGCAGCCCCGGGACAGGGGGCGCGGGCACCGGGGAGCTGTTTTTT.

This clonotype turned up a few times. In nucleotides, the CDR3 is TGTGCCAGCAGCTTCGAGGTGGCCCCTGGGGGACGAGATACGCAGTATTTT. Amino acids: CASSFEVAPGGRDTQYF. The chain recombines TRBV7-8 with TRBJ2-3; D tentatively reads TRBD1 or TRBD2 (5 bases each). Germline values: CDR1 SGHVS, CDR2 FQNEAQ. The CDR3 loop spans 17 amino acids. The ends were cut back, 3 bases at V and 5 bases at J, with 21 bases in the middle.

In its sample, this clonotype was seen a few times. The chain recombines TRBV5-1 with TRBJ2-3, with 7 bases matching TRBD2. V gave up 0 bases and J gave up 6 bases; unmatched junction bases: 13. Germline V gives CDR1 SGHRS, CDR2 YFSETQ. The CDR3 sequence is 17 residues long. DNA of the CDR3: TGCGCCAGCAGCTTGGCAGGACTAGGCTTAGCTGCGGATACGCAGTATTTT. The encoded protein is CASSLAGLGLAADTQYF.

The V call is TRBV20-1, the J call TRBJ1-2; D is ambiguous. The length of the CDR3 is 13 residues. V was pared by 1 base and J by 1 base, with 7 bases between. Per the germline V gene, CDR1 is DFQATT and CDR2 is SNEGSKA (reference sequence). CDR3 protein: CSARVGYNYGYTF. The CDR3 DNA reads TGCAGTGCTAGAGTGGGTTATAACTATGGCTACACCTTC.

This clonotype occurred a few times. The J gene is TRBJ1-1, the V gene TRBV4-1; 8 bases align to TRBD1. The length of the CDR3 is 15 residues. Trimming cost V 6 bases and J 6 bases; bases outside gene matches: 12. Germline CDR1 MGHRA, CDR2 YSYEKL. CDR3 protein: CASRHDTGGDAEAFF. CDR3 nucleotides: TGCGCCAGCAGACACGATACAGGGGGGGACGCTGAAGCTTTCTTT.

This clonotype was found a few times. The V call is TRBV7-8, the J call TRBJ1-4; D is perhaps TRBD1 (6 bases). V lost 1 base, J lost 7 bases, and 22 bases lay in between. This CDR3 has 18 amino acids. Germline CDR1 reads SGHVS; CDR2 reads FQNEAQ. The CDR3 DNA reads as TGTGCCAGCAGCTTAGACGGACAGTCGAGACGCAGGAGTGAAAAACTGTTTTTT. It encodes CASSLDGQSRRRSEKLFF. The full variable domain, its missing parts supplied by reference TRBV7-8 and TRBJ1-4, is GAGVSQSPRYKVAKRGQDVALRCDPISGHVSLFWYQQALGQGPEFLTYFQNEAQLDKSGLPSDRFFAERPEGSVSTLKIQRTQQEDSAVYLCASSLDGQSRRRSEKLFFGSGTQLSVL.

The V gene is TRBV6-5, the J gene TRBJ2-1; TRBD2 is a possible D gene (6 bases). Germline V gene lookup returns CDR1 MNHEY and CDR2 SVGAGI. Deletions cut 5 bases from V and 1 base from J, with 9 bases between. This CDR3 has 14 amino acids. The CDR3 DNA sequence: TGTGCCAGCAGTGGCGGGAATTCCTACAATGAGCAGTTCTTC. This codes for CASSGGNSYNEQFF.

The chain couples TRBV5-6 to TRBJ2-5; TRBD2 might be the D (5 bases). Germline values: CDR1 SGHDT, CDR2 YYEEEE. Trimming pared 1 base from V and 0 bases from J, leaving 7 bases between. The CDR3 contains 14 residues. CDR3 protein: CASSLRGYQETQYF. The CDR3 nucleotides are TGTGCCAGCAGCTTGAGAGGGTACCAAGAGACCCAGTACTTC.

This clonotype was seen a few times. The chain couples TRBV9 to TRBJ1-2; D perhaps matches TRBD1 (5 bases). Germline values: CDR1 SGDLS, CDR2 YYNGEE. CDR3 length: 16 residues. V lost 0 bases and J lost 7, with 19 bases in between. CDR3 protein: CASSVGDSPSRSGYTF. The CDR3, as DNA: TGTGCCAGCAGCGTAGGAGACAGCCCTTCCCGCAGTGGCTACACCTTC.

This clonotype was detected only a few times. Here the CDR3 reads CSARDPTVYRNTEAFF. The CDR3 DNA reads as TGCAGTGCTAGAGACCCCACCGTCTACAGGAACACTGAAGCTTTCTTT. J is TRBJ1-1 and V is TRBV20-1; D uncertain. Germline CDR1 DFQATT, CDR2 SNEGSKA (reference sequence). V shed 0 bases and J shed 1 base, with 15 bases lying between them. There are 16 residues in the CDR3.

The CDR3 DNA sequence: TGTGCCAGCAGTCCCTCTGCGGACCTCTACGAGCAGTACTTC. Translation: CASSPSADLYEQYF. The chain recombines TRBV6-1 with TRBJ2-7; D gene unclear. The germline V gene has CDR1 MNHNS and CDR2 SASEGT. V gave up 5 bases and J gave up 3 bases, with 14 bases separating them. The CDR3 consists of 14 residues.

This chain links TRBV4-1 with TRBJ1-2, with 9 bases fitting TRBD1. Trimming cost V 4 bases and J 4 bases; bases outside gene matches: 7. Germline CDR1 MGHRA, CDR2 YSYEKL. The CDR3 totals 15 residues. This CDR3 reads CASSPGTGLIYGYTF. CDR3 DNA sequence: TGCGCCAGCAGCCCGGGGACAGGGCTTATCTATGGCTACACCTTC.

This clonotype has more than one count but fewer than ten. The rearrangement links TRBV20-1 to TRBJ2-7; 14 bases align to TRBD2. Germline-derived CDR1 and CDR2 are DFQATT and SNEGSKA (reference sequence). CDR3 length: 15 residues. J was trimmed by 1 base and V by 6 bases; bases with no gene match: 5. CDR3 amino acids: CSARGLAGVSYEQYF. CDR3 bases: TGCAGTGCAAGGGGACTAGCGGGAGTTTCCTACGAGCAGTACTTC.

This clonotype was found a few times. The CDR3 region is CASSLQGVSNQPQHF. The CDR3 nucleotides are TGTGCCAGCAGTTTACAGGGGGTGAGCAATCAGCCCCAGCATTTT. The gene calls are TRBV27 and TRBJ1-5, with 7 bases matching TRBD1. Germline V CDR1 and CDR2: MNHEY, SMNVEV (reference sequence). J lost 1 base, V lost 2 bases, and 2 bases had no gene match. This CDR3 spans 15 amino acids.

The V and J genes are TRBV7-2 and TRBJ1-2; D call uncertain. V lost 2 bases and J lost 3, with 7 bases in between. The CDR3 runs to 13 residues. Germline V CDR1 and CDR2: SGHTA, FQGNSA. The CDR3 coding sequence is TGTGCCAGCAGCTTAAAGGGCGACTATGGCTACACCTTC. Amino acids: CASSLKGDYGYTF. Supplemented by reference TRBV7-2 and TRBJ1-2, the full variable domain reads GAGVSQSPSNKVTEKGKDVELRCDPISGHTALYWYRQSLGQGLEFLIYFQGNSAPDKSGLPSDRFSAERTGGSVSTLTIQRTQQEDSAVYLCASSLKGDYGYTFGSGTRLTVV.

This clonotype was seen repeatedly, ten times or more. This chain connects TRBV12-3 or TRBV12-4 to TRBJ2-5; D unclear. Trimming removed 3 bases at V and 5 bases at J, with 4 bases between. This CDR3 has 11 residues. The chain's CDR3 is CASSFRETQYF. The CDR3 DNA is TGTGCCAGCAGTTTCCGCGAGACCCAGTACTTC.

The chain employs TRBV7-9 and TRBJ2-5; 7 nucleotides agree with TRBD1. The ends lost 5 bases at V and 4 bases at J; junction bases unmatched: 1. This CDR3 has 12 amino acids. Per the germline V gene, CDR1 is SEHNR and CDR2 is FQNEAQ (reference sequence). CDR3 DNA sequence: TGTGCCAGCAGCACAGGGGTAGAGACCCAGTACTTC. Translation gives CASSTGVETQYF.

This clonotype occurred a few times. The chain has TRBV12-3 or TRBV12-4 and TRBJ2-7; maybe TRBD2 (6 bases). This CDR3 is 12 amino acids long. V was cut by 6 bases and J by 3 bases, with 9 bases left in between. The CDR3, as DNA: TGTGCCAGCAGGACGGGGGTCTACGAGCAGTACTTC. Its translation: CASRTGVYEQYF.

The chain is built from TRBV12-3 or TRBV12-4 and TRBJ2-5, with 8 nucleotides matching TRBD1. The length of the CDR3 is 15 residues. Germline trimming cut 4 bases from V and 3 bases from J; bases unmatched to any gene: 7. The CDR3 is CASSSRTGKKETQYF. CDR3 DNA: TGTGCCAGCAGTTCCCGGACAGGGAAAAAAGAGACCCAGTACTTC.

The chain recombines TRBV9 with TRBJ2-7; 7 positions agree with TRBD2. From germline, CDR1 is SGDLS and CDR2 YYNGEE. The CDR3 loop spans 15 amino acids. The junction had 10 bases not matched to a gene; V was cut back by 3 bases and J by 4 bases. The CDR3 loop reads CASSADRDGGYEQYF. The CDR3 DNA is TGTGCCAGCAGCGCCGACCGGGACGGGGGGTACGAGCAGTACTTC.

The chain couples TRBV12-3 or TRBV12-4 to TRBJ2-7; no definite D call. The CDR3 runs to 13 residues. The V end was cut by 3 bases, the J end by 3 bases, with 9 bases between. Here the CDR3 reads CASSFAELYEQYF. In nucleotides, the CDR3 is TGTGCCAGCAGTTTTGCAGAACTCTACGAGCAGTACTTC.

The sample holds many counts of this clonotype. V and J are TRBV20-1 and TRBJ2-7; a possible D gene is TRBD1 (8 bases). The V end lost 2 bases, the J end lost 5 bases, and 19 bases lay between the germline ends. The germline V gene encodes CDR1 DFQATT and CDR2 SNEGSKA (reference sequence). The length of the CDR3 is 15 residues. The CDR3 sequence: CSARTRTGRVDEQYF. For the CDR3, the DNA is TGCAGTGCTAGAACCAGGACAGGGAGGGTTGACGAGCAGTACTTC.